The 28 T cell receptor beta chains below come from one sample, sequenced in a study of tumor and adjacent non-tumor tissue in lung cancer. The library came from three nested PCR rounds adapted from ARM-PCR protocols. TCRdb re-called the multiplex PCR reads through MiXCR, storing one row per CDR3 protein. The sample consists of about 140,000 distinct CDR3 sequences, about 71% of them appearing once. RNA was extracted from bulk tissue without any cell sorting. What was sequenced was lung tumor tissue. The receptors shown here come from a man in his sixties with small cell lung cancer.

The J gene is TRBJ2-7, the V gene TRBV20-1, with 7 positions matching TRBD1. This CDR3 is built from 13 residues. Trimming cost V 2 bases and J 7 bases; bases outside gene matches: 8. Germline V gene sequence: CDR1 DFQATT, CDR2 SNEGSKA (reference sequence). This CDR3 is CSARKTGKKEQYF. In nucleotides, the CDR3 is TGCAGTGCTAGAAAGACAGGGAAGAAGGAGCAGTACTTC.

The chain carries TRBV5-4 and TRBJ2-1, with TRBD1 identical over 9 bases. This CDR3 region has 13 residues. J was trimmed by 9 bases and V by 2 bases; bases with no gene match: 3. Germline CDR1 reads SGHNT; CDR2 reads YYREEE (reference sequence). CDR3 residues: CASSFTGGGEQFF. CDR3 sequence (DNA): TGTGCCAGCAGCTTTACAGGGGGCGGTGAGCAGTTCTTC.

CDR3 bases: TGCAGTGTTAGCCTTGCGGGAGGGACCGGGGAGCTGTTTTTT. It encodes CSVSLAGGTGELFF. This rearrangement joins TRBV20-1 to TRBJ2-2; TRBD2 aligns across 9 bases. From germline, CDR1 is DFQATT and CDR2 SNEGSKA (reference sequence). The CDR3 length is 14 residues. J was trimmed by 5 bases and V by 7 bases; bases with no gene match: 8.

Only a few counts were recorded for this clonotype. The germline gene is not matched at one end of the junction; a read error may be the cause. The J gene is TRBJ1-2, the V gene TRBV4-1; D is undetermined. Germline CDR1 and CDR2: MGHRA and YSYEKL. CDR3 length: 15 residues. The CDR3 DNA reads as TGCGCTAGCAGCCAAGATGCTGGCAGGCCAAGTGGCTACACCTTC. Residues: CASSQDAGRPSGYTF.

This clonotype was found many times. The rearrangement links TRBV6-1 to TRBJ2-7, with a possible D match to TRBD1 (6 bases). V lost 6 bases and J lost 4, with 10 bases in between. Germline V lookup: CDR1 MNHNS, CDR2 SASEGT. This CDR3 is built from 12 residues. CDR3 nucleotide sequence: TGTGCCAGCAGACACAGGGATTACGAGCAGTACGTC. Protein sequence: CASRHRDYEQYV.

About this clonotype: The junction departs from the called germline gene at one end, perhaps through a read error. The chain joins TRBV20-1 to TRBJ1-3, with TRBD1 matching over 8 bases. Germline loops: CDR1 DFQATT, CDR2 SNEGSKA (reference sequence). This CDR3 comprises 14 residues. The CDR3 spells CIARQGSNGNTIYF. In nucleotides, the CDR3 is TGCATTGCTAGACAGGGGAGTAATGGAAACACCATATATTTT.

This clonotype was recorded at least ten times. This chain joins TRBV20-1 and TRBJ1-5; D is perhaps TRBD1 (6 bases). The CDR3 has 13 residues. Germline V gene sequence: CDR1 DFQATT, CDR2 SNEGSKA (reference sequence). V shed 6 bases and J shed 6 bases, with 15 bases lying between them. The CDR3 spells CSAITGRGQPQHF. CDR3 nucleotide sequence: TGCAGTGCCATTACAGGGAGGGGTCAGCCCCAGCATTTT.

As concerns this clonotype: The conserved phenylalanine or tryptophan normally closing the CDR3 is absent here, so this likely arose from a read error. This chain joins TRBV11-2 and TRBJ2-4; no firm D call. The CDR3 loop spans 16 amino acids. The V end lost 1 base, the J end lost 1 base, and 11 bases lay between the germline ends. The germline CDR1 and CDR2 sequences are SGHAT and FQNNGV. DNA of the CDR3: TGTGCCAGCAGCTTAGGGCGGAGCTTTGCCAAAAACATTCAGTACTTA. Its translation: CASSLGRSFAKNIQYL.

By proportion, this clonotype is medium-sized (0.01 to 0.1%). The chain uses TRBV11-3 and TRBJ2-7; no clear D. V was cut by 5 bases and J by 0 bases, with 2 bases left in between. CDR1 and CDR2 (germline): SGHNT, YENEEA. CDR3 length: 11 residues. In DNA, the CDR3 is TGTGCCAGCAGCAACTCCTACGAGCAGTACTTC. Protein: CASSNSYEQYF.

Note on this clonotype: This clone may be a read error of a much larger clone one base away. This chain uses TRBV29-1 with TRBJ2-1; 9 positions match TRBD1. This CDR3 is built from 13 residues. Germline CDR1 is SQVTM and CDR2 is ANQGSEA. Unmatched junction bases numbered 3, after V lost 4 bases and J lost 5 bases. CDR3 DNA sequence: TGCAGCGTTGCGGGGACAGGGCACAATGAGCAGTTCTTC. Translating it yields CSVAGTGHNEQFF.

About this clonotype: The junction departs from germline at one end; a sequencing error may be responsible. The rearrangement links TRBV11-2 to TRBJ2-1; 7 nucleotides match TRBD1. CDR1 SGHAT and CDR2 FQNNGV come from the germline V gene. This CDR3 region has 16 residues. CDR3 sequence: CASSLGPGGEGNEQFF. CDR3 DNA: TGTGCCAGCAGCTTAGGTCCAGGGGGAGAAGGCAATGAACAGTTCTTC.

The CDR3 DNA reads as TGCGCCAGCAGCTTGGGTGTAGTAGAGACCCAGTACTTC. Translating it yields CASSLGVVETQYF. This chain links TRBV5-1 with TRBJ2-5; no firm D call. The CDR3 has 13 residues. Per the germline V gene, CDR1 is SGHRS and CDR2 is YFSETQ. The V gene lost 0 bases and the J gene lost 4 bases, with 7 bases spanning the gap.

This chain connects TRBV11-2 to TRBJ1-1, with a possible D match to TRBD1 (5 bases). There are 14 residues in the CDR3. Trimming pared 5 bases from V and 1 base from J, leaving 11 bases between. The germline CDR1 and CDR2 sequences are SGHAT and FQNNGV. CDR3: CASSPGAENTEAFF. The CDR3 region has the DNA TGTGCCAGCAGCCCCGGGGCAGAGAACACTGAAGCTTTCTTT.

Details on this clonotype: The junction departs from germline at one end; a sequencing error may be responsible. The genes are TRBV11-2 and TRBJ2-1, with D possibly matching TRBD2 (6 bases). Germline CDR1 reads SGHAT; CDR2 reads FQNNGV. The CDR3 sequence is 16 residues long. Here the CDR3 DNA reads TGTGCCAGCAGATTAGCTGCGGGGACCTCCTACAATGAGCGGTTCTTC. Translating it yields CASRLAAGTSYNERFF.

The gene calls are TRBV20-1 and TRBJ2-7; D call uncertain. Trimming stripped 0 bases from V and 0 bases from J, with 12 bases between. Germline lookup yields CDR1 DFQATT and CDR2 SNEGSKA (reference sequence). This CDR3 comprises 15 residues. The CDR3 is CSARDLSRNSYEQYV. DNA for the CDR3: TGCAGTGCTAGAGATCTCAGCAGGAACTCCTACGAGCAGTACGTC.

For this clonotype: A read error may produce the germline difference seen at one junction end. CDR3 DNA sequence: TGCAGCGTTGAACGGGGACAGGGGGCGAATGGTTACACCTTC. Its translation: CSVERGQGANGYTF. The chain uses TRBV29-1 and TRBJ1-2; 12 bases match TRBD1. Germline CDR1 SQVTM, CDR2 ANQGSEA. The CDR3 covers 14 residues.

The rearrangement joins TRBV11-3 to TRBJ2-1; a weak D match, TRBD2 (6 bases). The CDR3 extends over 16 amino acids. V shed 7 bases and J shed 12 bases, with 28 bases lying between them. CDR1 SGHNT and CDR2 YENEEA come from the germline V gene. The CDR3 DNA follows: TGTGCCAGCATCCCCCTGCCGGAGGGCCCTTTCGGTGGGCAGTTCTTC. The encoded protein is CASIPLPEGPFGGQFF. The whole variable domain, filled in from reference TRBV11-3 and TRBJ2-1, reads EAGVVQSPRYKIIEKKQPVAFWCNPISGHNTLYWYLQNLGQGPELLIRYENEEAVDDSQLPKDRFSAERLKGVDSTLKIQPAELGDSAVYLCASIPLPEGPFGGQFFGPGTRLTVL.

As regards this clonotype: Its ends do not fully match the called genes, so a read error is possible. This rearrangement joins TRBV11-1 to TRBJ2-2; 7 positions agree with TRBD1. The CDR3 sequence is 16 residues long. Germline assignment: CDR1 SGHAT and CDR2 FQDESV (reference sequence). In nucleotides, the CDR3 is TGTGCCAGCAGCTTCCCGGACAGGATAGACACTGGGGAGCTGTTTTTT. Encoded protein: CASSFPDRIDTGELFF.

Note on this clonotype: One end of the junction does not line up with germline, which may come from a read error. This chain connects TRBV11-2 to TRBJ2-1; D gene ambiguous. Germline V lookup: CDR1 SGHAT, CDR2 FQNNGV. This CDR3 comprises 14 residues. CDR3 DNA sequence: TGTGCCAGCAGTTCTACTAACTCCTACAATGAGCAGTTCTTT. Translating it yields CASSSTNSYNEQFF.

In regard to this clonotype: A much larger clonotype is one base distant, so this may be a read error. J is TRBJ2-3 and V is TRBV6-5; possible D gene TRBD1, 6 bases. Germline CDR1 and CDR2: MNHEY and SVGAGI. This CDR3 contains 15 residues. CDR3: CVSSYSGHFTDTQYF. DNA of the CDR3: TGTGTCAGCAGTTACTCGGGACACTTCACAGATACGCAGTATTTT.

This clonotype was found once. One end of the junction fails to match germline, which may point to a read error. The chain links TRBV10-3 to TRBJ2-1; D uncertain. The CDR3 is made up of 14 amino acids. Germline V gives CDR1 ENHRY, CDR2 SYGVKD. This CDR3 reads CVIRPVSSSNEQFF. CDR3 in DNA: TGTGTCATCAGACCGGTCTCGTCGTCCAATGAGCAGTTCTTC.

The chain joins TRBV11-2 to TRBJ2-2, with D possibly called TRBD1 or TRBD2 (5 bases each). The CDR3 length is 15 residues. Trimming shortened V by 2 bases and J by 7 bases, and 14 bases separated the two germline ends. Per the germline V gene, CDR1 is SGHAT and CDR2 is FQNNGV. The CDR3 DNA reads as TGTGCCAGCAGCTTAACGTCGGGACCTGGCGGGGAGCTGTTTTTT. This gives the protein CASSLTSGPGGELFF. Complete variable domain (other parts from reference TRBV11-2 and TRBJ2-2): EAGVAQSPRYKIIEKRQSVAFWCNPISGHATLYWYQQILGQGPKLLIQFQNNGVVDDSQLPKDRFSAERLKGVDSTLKIQPAKLEDSAVYLCASSLTSGPGGELFFGEGSRLTVL.

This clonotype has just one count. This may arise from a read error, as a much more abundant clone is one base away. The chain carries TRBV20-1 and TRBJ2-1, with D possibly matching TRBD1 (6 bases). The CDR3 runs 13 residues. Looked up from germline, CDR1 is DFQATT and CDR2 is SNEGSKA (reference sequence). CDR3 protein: CSAKSRGHNEQIF. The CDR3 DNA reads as TGCAGTGCTAAAAGCAGGGGACATAATGAGCAGATCTTC.

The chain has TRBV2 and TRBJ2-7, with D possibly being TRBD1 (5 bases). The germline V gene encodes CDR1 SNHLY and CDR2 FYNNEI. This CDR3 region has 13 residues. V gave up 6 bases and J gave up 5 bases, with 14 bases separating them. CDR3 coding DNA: TGTGCCAGCAGCGGGCAGGGTGCCGACGAGCAGTACTTC. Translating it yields CASSGQGADEQYF.

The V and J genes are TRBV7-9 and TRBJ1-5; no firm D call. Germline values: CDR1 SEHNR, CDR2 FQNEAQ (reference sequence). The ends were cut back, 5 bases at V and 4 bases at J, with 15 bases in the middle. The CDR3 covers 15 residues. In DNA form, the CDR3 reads TGTGCCAGCAGCACAGAGAGCCATTGGAATCAGCCCCAGCATTTT. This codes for CASSTESHWNQPQHF.

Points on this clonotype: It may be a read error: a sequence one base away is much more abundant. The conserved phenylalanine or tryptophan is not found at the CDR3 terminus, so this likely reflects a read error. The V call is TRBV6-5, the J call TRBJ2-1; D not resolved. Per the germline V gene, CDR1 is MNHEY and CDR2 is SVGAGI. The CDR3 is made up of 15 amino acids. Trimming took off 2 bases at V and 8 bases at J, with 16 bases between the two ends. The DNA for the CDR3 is TGTGCCAGCAGTTACAAGAGGCTGAAAGGCGATGAGCAGTTCTTA. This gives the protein CASSYKRLKGDEQFL.

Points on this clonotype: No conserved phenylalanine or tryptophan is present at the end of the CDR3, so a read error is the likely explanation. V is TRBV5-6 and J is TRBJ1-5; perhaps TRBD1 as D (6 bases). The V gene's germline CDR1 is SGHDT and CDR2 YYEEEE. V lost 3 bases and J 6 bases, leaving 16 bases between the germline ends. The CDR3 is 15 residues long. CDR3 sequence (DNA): TGTGCCAGCAGCTCCTATGGGGGGCGGTTTCAGCCCCAGCATTTA. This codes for CASSSYGGRFQPQHL.

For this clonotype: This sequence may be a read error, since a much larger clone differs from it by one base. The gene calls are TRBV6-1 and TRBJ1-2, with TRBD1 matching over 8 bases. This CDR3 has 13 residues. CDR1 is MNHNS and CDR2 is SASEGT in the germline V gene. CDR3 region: CVSSPGGQRGYTF. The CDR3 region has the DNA TGTGTCAGCAGCCCAGGGGGCCAACGGGGCTACACCTTC.